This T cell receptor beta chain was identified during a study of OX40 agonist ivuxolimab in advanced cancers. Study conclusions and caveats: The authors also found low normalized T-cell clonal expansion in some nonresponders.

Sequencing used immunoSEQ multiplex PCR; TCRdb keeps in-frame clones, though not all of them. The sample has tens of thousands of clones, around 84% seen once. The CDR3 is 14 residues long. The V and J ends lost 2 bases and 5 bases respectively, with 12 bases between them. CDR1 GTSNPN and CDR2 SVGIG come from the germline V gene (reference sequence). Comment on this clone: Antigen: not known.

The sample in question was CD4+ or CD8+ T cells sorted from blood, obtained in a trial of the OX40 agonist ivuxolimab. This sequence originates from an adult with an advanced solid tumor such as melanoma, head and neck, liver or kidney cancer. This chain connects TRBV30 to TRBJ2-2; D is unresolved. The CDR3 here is CAWSREIGTGELFF. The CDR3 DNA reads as TGTGCCTGGAGTAGGGAAATTGGGACCGGGGAGCTGTTTTTT.